Sequencing of this TCR beta chain was carried out in a study of blood T cell repertoires in COVID-19. Overall study: Donors in the United States, Italy and Spain gave samples during acute or convalescent COVID-19. The cDNA or gDNA used as material had been derived from T cells, B-cell-depleted T cells, or PBMCs.

Original methodology: The assay estimated nucleated cells by amplifying reference gene primers. Method: immunoSEQ multiplex PCR; TCRdb's copy keeps in-frame clones and lacks some. The DNA gave D and trimming, while V, J and clone size come from that table. The data contain about 31,000 clones, roughly 90% of them singletons. The V end lost 2 bases, the J end lost 3 bases, and 4 bases lay between the germline ends. CDR1 and CDR2 (germline): DFQATT, SNEGSKA (reference sequence). The CDR3 covers 11 residues. Sequencing was performed on peripheral blood. The source of this sequence is a middle-aged woman with active or convalescent COVID-19. The chain links TRBV20-1 to TRBJ1-1, with D hard to call. This chain's CDR3 is CSARPYTEAFF. CDR3 DNA: TGCAGTGCTAGACCGTACACTGAAGCTTTCTTT.